Shown below are 14 T cell receptor beta chains from a single sample sequenced in a study of regulatory dendritic cells for organ transplantation. Antigens for these TCRs are unknown. Sorted subsets were CFSE-labeled and cultured 4 to 6 days with allogeneic dendritic cells. Sequenced by immunoSEQ multiplex PCR; TCRdb stores in-frame clones only, minus some. The sample lists 3,500 to 4,000 clones; 50% to 70% were seen once. What was sequenced was memory CD8+ T cells from blood cultured with dendritic cells. Subset given: CD45RO+ memory T cells. The receptor set was obtained from a human donor in good health.

In its sample, this clone is large. The CDR3 spells CASSSTGLAGGIQETQYF. The CDR3 nucleotides read TGTGCCAGCAGCTCAACGGGACTAGCGGGGGGCATTCAAGAGACCCAGTACTTC. J is TRBJ2-5 and V is TRBV7-9; 15 nucleotides align to TRBD2. CDR3 length equals 18 residues. Germline V gene lookup returns CDR1 SEHNR and CDR2 FQNEAQ (reference sequence). The V gene end was trimmed by 4 bases and the J gene end by 2 bases; junction bases not matched to a gene: 8.

This rearrangement joins TRBV27 to TRBJ2-7; 12 bases map to TRBD2. V lost 8 bases, J lost 3 bases, and 14 bases stayed unmatched. CDR1 and CDR2 from the germline V gene are MNHEY and SMNVEV (reference sequence). This CDR3 comprises 17 residues. Here the CDR3 DNA reads TGTGCCAGCTCCCACACCGGGACTAGCGGGTCCCTCTACGAGCAGTACTTC. Translating gives CASSHTGTSGSLYEQYF.

The gene calls are TRBV7-9 and TRBJ2-7; no definite D call. Germline V gene data show CDR1 as SEHNR and CDR2 as FQNEAQ (reference sequence). CDR3 length: 13 amino acids. V dropped 3 bases and J dropped 3 bases, with 9 bases sitting between them. The CDR3 nucleotides read TGTGCCAGCAGCTTCCGCGGTTTCTACGAGCAGTACTTC. Translation: CASSFRGFYEQYF.

The chain links TRBV5-6 to TRBJ1-1; D may be TRBD1 (5 bases). Trimming shortened V by 1 base and J by 4 bases, and 14 bases separated the two germline ends. Germline V lookup: CDR1 SGHDT, CDR2 YYEEEE. This CDR3 spans 15 amino acids. Written as DNA, the CDR3 is TGTGCCAGCAGCTTGTACGTACAGGCCCCCACTGAAGCTTTCTTT. Protein product: CASSLYVQAPTEAFF. Filled out from reference TRBV5-6 and TRBJ1-1, the complete variable domain reads DAGVTQSPTHLIKTRGQQVTLRCSPKSGHDTVSWYQQALGQGPQFIFQYYEEEERQRGNFPDRFSGHQFPNYSSELNVNALLLGDSALYLCASSLYVQAPTEAFFGQGTRLTVV.

The chain uses TRBV27 and TRBJ1-2; 7 bases agree with TRBD1. Per germline, CDR1 MNHEY and CDR2 SMNVEV (reference sequence). This CDR3 is 14 amino acids long. V was clipped by 5 bases and J by 0 bases; unmatched bases: 3. The CDR3 coding sequence is TGTGCCAGCAGTGACAGGGAGCCTAACTATGGCTACACCTTC. Amino acids: CASSDREPNYGYTF.

The chain links TRBV7-9 to TRBJ2-1; 13 nucleotides match TRBD2. Germline CDR1 is SEHNR and CDR2 is FQNEAQ (reference sequence). V shed 4 bases, J shed 2 bases, and the junction held 5 bases outside the gene matches. CDR3 length equals 17 residues. This CDR3 is CASSSTTSGGAYNEQFF. The DNA of the CDR3 is TGTGCCAGCAGCTCAACTACTAGCGGGGGGGCCTACAATGAGCAGTTCTTC.

This chain connects TRBV9 to TRBJ2-5; 9 bases agree with TRBD2. The CDR3 loop spans 17 amino acids. Germline V gene lookup returns CDR1 SGDLS and CDR2 YYNGEE. J was trimmed by 3 bases and V by 0 bases; bases with no gene match: 9. CDR3 coding DNA: TGTGCCAGCAGCGTAGGGACTAGCGTGATGGTAAAAGAGACCCAGTACTTC. Translating it yields CASSVGTSVMVKETQYF. Full variable domain (missing parts from reference TRBV9 and TRBJ2-5): DSGVTQTPKHLITATGQRVTLRCSPRSGDLSVYWYQQSLDQGLQFLIQYYNGEERAKGNILERFSAQQFPDLHSELNLSSLELGDSALYFCASSVGTSVMVKETQYFGPGTRLLVL.

Notes on this clone: The junction does not match germline at one end; this may be a read error. The rearrangement joins TRBV18 to TRBJ2-2; the match to TRBD2 covers 14 bases. CDR3 size: 18 residues. Germline V gene sequence: CDR1 KGHSH, CDR2 LQKENI. The CDR3 protein is CASSPLGLAGVEHRGAVF. Written as DNA, the CDR3 is TGTGCCAGCTCACCTTTGGGACTAGCGGGGGTGGAACACCGGGGAGCTGTTTTT.

The gene calls are TRBV27 and TRBJ1-1, with no clear D. The V end was cut by 7 bases, the J end by 0 bases, with 9 bases between. Germline CDR1 and CDR2: MNHEY and SMNVEV (reference sequence). The CDR3 covers 13 residues. The DNA for the CDR3 is TGTGCCAGCAAAACTAGATTGAACACTGAAGCTTTCTTT. It encodes CASKTRLNTEAFF.

The J gene is TRBJ2-1, the V gene TRBV11-3; 9 bases fit TRBD1. CDR3 size: 15 residues. V gave up 3 bases and J gave up 5 bases; unmatched junction bases: 5. Germline CDR1 and CDR2: SGHNT and YENEEA. CDR3 sequence (DNA): TGTGCCAGCAGCTTTGGACAGGGGATAAACAATGAGCAGTTCTTC. This gives the protein CASSFGQGINNEQFF.

The CDR3 coding sequence is TGTGCCAGCAGTCAGGGGGCGGTTGGAAACACCATATATTTT. This sequence encodes CASSQGAVGNTIYF. This rearrangement joins TRBV6-6 to TRBJ1-3; 8 bases are a match to TRBD1. The trim removed 5 bases at V and 3 bases at J, leaving 3 bases unmatched. In germline, CDR1 is MNHNY, CDR2 SVGAGI (reference sequence). This CDR3 has 14 amino acids.

V gene TRBV11-2 combines with J gene TRBJ2-1; TRBD1 matches at 9 bases. J was trimmed by 4 bases and V by 1 base; bases with no gene match: 8. Per germline, CDR1 SGHAT and CDR2 FQNNGV. The CDR3 is 17 amino acids. CDR3 amino acids: CASSLAASDRGYNEQFF. The CDR3, as DNA: TGTGCCAGCAGCTTAGCCGCCTCGGACAGGGGATACAATGAGCAGTTCTTC.

The count of this clone is one. The chain is built from TRBV19 and TRBJ1-5; D ambiguous. Germline values: CDR1 LNHDA, CDR2 SQIVND (reference sequence). Trimming cost V 6 bases and J 3 bases, with 15 bases left between them. This CDR3 comprises 15 residues. CDR3 sequence: CASRSGVRSNQPQHF. In nucleotides, the CDR3 is TGTGCCAGTAGATCGGGAGTCCGGTCCAATCAGCCCCAGCATTTT.

Here the CDR3 reads CASSLQGASQPQHF. Written as DNA, the CDR3 is TGTGCCAGCAGCTTGCAGGGGGCGTCCCAGCCCCAGCATTTT. This rearrangement joins TRBV5-4 to TRBJ1-5; 8 bases agree with TRBD1. Losses at the gene ends were 1 base for V and 7 bases for J; bases not matched to a gene: 4. There are 14 residues in the CDR3. CDR1 SGHNT and CDR2 YYREEE come from the germline V gene (reference sequence).